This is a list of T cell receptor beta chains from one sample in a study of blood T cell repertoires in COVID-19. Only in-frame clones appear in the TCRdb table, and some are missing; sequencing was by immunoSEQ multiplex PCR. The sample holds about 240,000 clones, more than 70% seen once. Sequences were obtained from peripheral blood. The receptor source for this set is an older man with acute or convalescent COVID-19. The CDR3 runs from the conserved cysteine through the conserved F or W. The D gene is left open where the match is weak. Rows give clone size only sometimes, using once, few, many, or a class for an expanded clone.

CDR3 protein: CASSRQLDNEKLFF; CDR3 DNA: TGTGCCAGCAGTCGACAGCTTGATAATGAAAAACTGTTTTTT; CDR3 length: 14; D gene: NA; clone size: NA; J gene: TRBJ1-4; V gene: TRBV28
CDR3 protein: CASSPGLGGMDEQFF; CDR3 DNA: TGTGCCAGCTCACCGGGACTAGGGGGGATGGATGAGCAGTTCTTC; CDR3 length: 15; D gene: TRBD2; clone size: once; J gene: TRBJ2-1; V gene: TRBV18
CDR3 protein: CASQTASGGYTF; CDR3 DNA: TGTGCCAGTCAGACAGCCTCCGGTGGCTACACCTTC; CDR3 length: 12; D gene: NA; clone size: NA; J gene: TRBJ1-2; V gene: TRBV19
CDR3 protein: CASSRTGEYGYTF; CDR3 DNA: TGTGCCAGCAGTAGGACAGGGGAGTATGGCTACACCTTC; CDR3 length: 13; D gene: TRBD1; clone size: NA; J gene: TRBJ1-2; V gene: TRBV6-5
CDR3 protein: CASSNRAGAAFF; CDR3 DNA: TGTGCCAGCAGCAACAGGGCCGGGGCAGCTTTCTTT; CDR3 length: 12; D gene: NA; clone size: NA; J gene: TRBJ1-1; V gene: TRBV6-2/TRBV6-3
CDR3 protein: CASSLEQPNSPLHF; CDR3 DNA: TGTGCCAGCAGCTTGGAACAGCCGAATTCACCCCTCCACTTT; CDR3 length: 14; D gene: NA; clone size: NA; J gene: TRBJ1-6; V gene: TRBV5-5
CDR3 protein: CASSLVPGQGIYEQYF; CDR3 DNA: TGCGCCAGCAGCTTGGTCCCGGGACAGGGTATCTACGAGCAGTACTTC; CDR3 length: 16; D gene: TRBD1; clone size: NA; J gene: TRBJ2-7; V gene: TRBV5-1
CDR3 protein: CASSGQLNQPQHF; CDR3 DNA: TGTGCCAGCTCAGGACAGCTCAATCAGCCCCAGCATTTT; CDR3 length: 13; D gene: NA; clone size: NA; J gene: TRBJ1-5; V gene: TRBV12-3/TRBV12-4
CDR3 protein: CAISESGAGYTF; CDR3 DNA: TGTGCCATCAGTGAGTCGGGGGCAGGCTACACCTTC; CDR3 length: 12; D gene: NA; clone size: NA; J gene: TRBJ1-2; V gene: TRBV10-3
CDR3 protein: CASSYSWSGDYNEQFF; CDR3 DNA: TGTGCCAGCAGTTACTCGTGGAGCGGGGATTACAATGAGCAGTTCTTC; CDR3 length: 16; D gene: TRBD2; clone size: NA; J gene: TRBJ2-1; V gene: TRBV6-5
CDR3 protein: CASSLGDHEQFF; CDR3 DNA: TGTGCCAGCAGTTTGGGAGACCATGAGCAGTTCTTC; CDR3 length: 12; D gene: NA; clone size: NA; J gene: TRBJ2-1; V gene: TRBV28
CDR3 protein: CASSIGLAGGAETQYF; CDR3 DNA: TGTGCCAGTAGTATAGGCCTAGCGGGGGGGGCAGAGACCCAGTACTTC; CDR3 length: 16; D gene: TRBD2; clone size: once; J gene: TRBJ2-5; V gene: TRBV19
CDR3 protein: CASSFRTSGLYEQYF; CDR3 DNA: TGTGCCAGCAGCTTCCGGACTAGCGGACTTTACGAGCAGTACTTC; CDR3 length: 15; D gene: TRBD2; clone size: NA; J gene: TRBJ2-7; V gene: TRBV6-2/TRBV6-3
CDR3 protein: CASRGQVREKLFF; CDR3 DNA: TGTGCCAGCCGAGGACAGGTTAGGGAAAAACTGTTTTTT; CDR3 length: 13; D gene: TRBD1; clone size: NA; J gene: TRBJ1-4; V gene: TRBV28
CDR3 protein: CASSLVAGIDTEAFF; CDR3 DNA: TGCGCCAGCAGCTTGGTGGCAGGGATCGACACTGAAGCTTTCTTT; CDR3 length: 15; D gene: NA; clone size: NA; J gene: TRBJ1-1; V gene: TRBV5-1
CDR3 protein: CASSEANWNTEAFF; CDR3 DNA: TGTGCCAGCAGTGAAGCCAACTGGAACACTGAAGCTTTCTTT; CDR3 length: 14; D gene: NA; clone size: once; J gene: TRBJ1-1; V gene: TRBV6-1
CDR3 protein: CASSQDRFRPQHF; CDR3 DNA: TGTGCCAGCAGCCAAGACAGGTTCAGGCCCCAGCATTTT; CDR3 length: 13; D gene: NA; clone size: NA; J gene: TRBJ1-5; V gene: TRBV3-1/TRBV3-2
CDR3 protein: CAISPGQPKETQYF; CDR3 DNA: TGTGCCATCAGCCCAGGACAGCCCAAAGAGACCCAGTACTTC; CDR3 length: 14; D gene: NA; clone size: NA; J gene: TRBJ2-5; V gene: TRBV10-3
CDR3 protein: CASSQDPPGGLQETQYF; CDR3 DNA: TGCGCCAGCAGCCAAGACCCCCCAGGGGGCCTCCAAGAGACCCAGTACTTC; CDR3 length: 17; D gene: TRBD1; clone size: NA; J gene: TRBJ2-5; V gene: TRBV4-1
CDR3 protein: CASSYSGSNQPQHF; CDR3 DNA: TGTGCCAGCAGTTATAGCGGGAGCAATCAGCCCCAGCATTTT; CDR3 length: 14; D gene: NA; clone size: NA; J gene: TRBJ1-5; V gene: TRBV6-6
CDR3 protein: CASSQDRGIGINYGYTF; CDR3 DNA: TGTGCCAGCAGCCAAGATAGGGGGATCGGCATAAACTATGGCTACACCTTC; CDR3 length: 17; D gene: NA; clone size: NA; J gene: TRBJ1-2; V gene: TRBV3-1/TRBV3-2
CDR3 protein: CASSLGQQETQYF; CDR3 DNA: TGTGCCAGCAGTTTGGGACAACAAGAGACCCAGTACTTC; CDR3 length: 13; D gene: NA; clone size: NA; J gene: TRBJ2-5; V gene: TRBV28
CDR3 protein: CASSFSRGMGYTF; CDR3 DNA: TGTGCCAGCAGCTTTTCCAGGGGAATGGGCTACACCTTC; CDR3 length: 13; D gene: NA; clone size: few; J gene: TRBJ1-2; V gene: TRBV7-9
CDR3 protein: CASTTQGARLGYTF; CDR3 DNA: TGTGCCAGCACTACACAGGGGGCGCGTCTTGGCTACACCTTC; CDR3 length: 14; D gene: TRBD1; clone size: NA; J gene: TRBJ1-2; V gene: TRBV28
CDR3 protein: CASSQERGLATRYF; CDR3 DNA: TGTGCCAGCAGCCAAGAAAGGGGACTAGCGACTCGGTACTTC; CDR3 length: 14; D gene: TRBD2; clone size: NA; J gene: TRBJ2-4; V gene: TRBV4-2
CDR3 protein: CASSQGRDTQYF; CDR3 DNA: TGTGCCAGCAGCCAAGGGAGGGATACGCAGTATTTT; CDR3 length: 12; D gene: NA; clone size: NA; J gene: TRBJ2-3; V gene: TRBV3-1/TRBV3-2
CDR3 protein: CATSGGTGFNEQFF; CDR3 DNA: TGTGCCACCAGTGGCGGGACAGGGTTTAATGAGCAGTTCTTC; CDR3 length: 14; D gene: TRBD1; clone size: few; J gene: TRBJ2-1; V gene: TRBV24-1
CDR3 protein: CASSLFFGGLAFF; CDR3 DNA: TGTGCCAGCAGTTTATTTTTCGGGGGTCTAGCTTTCTTT; CDR3 length: 13; D gene: NA; clone size: NA; J gene: TRBJ1-1; V gene: TRBV28
CDR3 protein: CASKQGAEETQYF; CDR3 DNA: TGTGCCAGCAAACAGGGGGCTGAAGAGACCCAGTACTTC; CDR3 length: 13; D gene: TRBD1; clone size: NA; J gene: TRBJ2-5; V gene: TRBV28
CDR3 protein: CASSPGQSGNTIYF; CDR3 DNA: TGCGCCAGCAGCCCTGGACAGTCTGGAAACACCATATATTTT; CDR3 length: 14; D gene: NA; clone size: NA; J gene: TRBJ1-3; V gene: TRBV5-1
CDR3 protein: CASSPRGDWGSNYGYTF; CDR3 DNA: TGTGCCAGCAGCCCCCGGGGGGACTGGGGGAGTAACTATGGCTACACCTTC; CDR3 length: 17; D gene: NA; clone size: NA; J gene: TRBJ1-2; V gene: TRBV9
CDR3 protein: CASSFPRNGGTEAFF; CDR3 DNA: TGTGCCAGCAGTTTCCCCAGGAATGGAGGCACTGAAGCTTTCTTT; CDR3 length: 15; D gene: NA; clone size: once; J gene: TRBJ1-1; V gene: TRBV28
CDR3 protein: CASRPNRGWAGELFF; CDR3 DNA: TGTGCCAGCAGGCCCAACAGGGGGTGGGCCGGGGAGCTGTTTTTT; CDR3 length: 15; D gene: TRBD1; clone size: NA; J gene: TRBJ2-2; V gene: TRBV3-1/TRBV3-2
CDR3 protein: CASSGGSNQPQHF; CDR3 DNA: TGTGCCAGCTCTGGCGGGAGCAATCAGCCCCAGCATTTT; CDR3 length: 13; D gene: NA; clone size: NA; J gene: TRBJ1-5; V gene: TRBV6-6
CDR3 protein: CASSDRATDTQYF; CDR3 DNA: TGTGCCAGCAGTGACAGGGCCACAGATACGCAGTATTTT; CDR3 length: 13; D gene: NA; clone size: NA; J gene: TRBJ2-3; V gene: TRBV6-1
CDR3 protein: CASSLQGQVNQPQHF; CDR3 DNA: TGTGCCAGCAGTCTACAGGGGCAGGTCAATCAGCCCCAGCATTTT; CDR3 length: 15; D gene: TRBD1; clone size: once; J gene: TRBJ1-5; V gene: TRBV5-4
CDR3 protein: CATSRPGLAVTDTQYF; CDR3 DNA: TGTGCCACCAGCAGGCCGGGACTAGCGGTAACAGATACGCAGTATTTT; CDR3 length: 16; D gene: TRBD2; clone size: NA; J gene: TRBJ2-3; V gene: TRBV15
CDR3 protein: CASSLWGLNTEAFF; CDR3 DNA: TGTGCCAGCAGCTTATGGGGGCTGAACACTGAAGCTTTCTTT; CDR3 length: 14; D gene: NA; clone size: NA; J gene: TRBJ1-1; V gene: TRBV13
CDR3 protein: CASSRTSGGAAKNIQYF; CDR3 DNA: TGTGCCAGCAGTCGGACTAGCGGGGGGGCCGCCAAAAACATTCAGTACTTC; CDR3 length: 17; D gene: TRBD2; clone size: NA; J gene: TRBJ2-4; V gene: TRBV27
CDR3 protein: CASRQGANEKLFF; CDR3 DNA: TGTGCCAGCAGACAGGGAGCTAATGAAAAACTGTTTTTT; CDR3 length: 13; D gene: TRBD1; clone size: NA; J gene: TRBJ1-4; V gene: TRBV19
CDR3 protein: CASSIEDRGGKLFF; CDR3 DNA: TGTGCCAGTAGTATCGAAGACAGGGGCGGAAAACTGTTTTTT; CDR3 length: 14; D gene: TRBD1; clone size: NA; J gene: TRBJ1-4; V gene: TRBV19
CDR3 protein: CASSSPVAGGGNEQFF; CDR3 DNA: TGTGCCAGCAGTTCCCCTGTAGCGGGAGGAGGCAATGAGCAGTTCTTC; CDR3 length: 16; D gene: TRBD2; clone size: few; J gene: TRBJ2-1; V gene: TRBV6-5
CDR3 protein: CASSLGGQGLTEQYF; CDR3 DNA: TGTGCCAGCAGCTTGGGGGGACAGGGGCTCACCGAGCAGTACTTC; CDR3 length: 15; D gene: TRBD1; clone size: NA; J gene: TRBJ2-7; V gene: TRBV5-6
CDR3 protein: CASSLVYSGHTEAFF; CDR3 DNA: TGTGCCAGCAGCTTGGTCTATAGTGGGCACACTGAAGCTTTCTTT; CDR3 length: 15; D gene: NA; clone size: NA; J gene: TRBJ1-1; V gene: TRBV7-8
CDR3 protein: CASSPASIPKGDEQFF; CDR3 DNA: TGTGCCAGCAGTCCCGCGTCGATTCCGAAGGGAGATGAGCAGTTCTTC; CDR3 length: 16; D gene: NA; clone size: NA; J gene: TRBJ2-1; V gene: TRBV27
CDR3 protein: CASSQDRGRRALHF; CDR3 DNA: TGCGCCAGCAGCCAGGACAGGGGGAGAAGGGCCCTCCACTTT; CDR3 length: 14; D gene: TRBD1; clone size: NA; J gene: TRBJ1-6; V gene: TRBV5-1
CDR3 protein: CASSIPGSSEAFF; CDR3 DNA: TGTGCCAGTAGTATACCAGGGTCCTCTGAAGCTTTCTTT; CDR3 length: 13; D gene: NA; clone size: NA; J gene: TRBJ1-1; V gene: TRBV19
CDR3 protein: CASSRWEEQFF; CDR3 DNA: TGTGCCAGCAGCCGCTGGGAGGAACAGTTCTTC; CDR3 length: 11; D gene: NA; clone size: NA; J gene: TRBJ2-1; V gene: TRBV3-1/TRBV3-2
CDR3 protein: CASGRGGAMNTEAFF; CDR3 DNA: TGTGCCAGCGGGCGAGGGGGGGCTATGAACACTGAAGCTTTCTTT; CDR3 length: 15; D gene: NA; clone size: NA; J gene: TRBJ1-1; V gene: TRBV18
CDR3 protein: CASSILYSQGPSSTAKNIQYF; CDR3 DNA: TGTGCCAGTAGTATTTTATATTCGCAGGGGCCCTCTTCTACAGCCAAAAACATTCAGTACTTC; CDR3 length: 21; D gene: NA; clone size: NA; J gene: TRBJ2-4; V gene: TRBV19
CDR3 protein: CASSTWTSGYNEQFF; CDR3 DNA: TGTGCCAGTAGTACCTGGACTAGCGGATACAATGAGCAGTTCTTC; CDR3 length: 15; D gene: TRBD2; clone size: NA; J gene: TRBJ2-1; V gene: TRBV19
CDR3 protein: CASGGPFRGAFF; CDR3 DNA: TGTGCCAGCGGAGGACCCTTCAGAGGAGCTTTCTTT; CDR3 length: 12; D gene: NA; clone size: NA; J gene: TRBJ1-1; V gene: TRBV27
CDR3 protein: CASSLGAKLGSHEKLFF; CDR3 DNA: TGCGCCAGCAGCTTGGGGGCAAAGTTAGGGAGCCATGAAAAACTGTTTTTT; CDR3 length: 17; D gene: NA; clone size: few; J gene: TRBJ1-4; V gene: TRBV5-1
CDR3 protein: CASGTDAGASYEQYF; CDR3 DNA: TGTGCCAGCGGGACCGACGCGGGAGCGTCGTACGAGCAGTACTTC; CDR3 length: 15; D gene: TRBD2; clone size: NA; J gene: TRBJ2-7; V gene: TRBV28
CDR3 protein: CASSLGRTGSGNTIYF; CDR3 DNA: TGTGCCAGCTCACTTGGAAGGACAGGTTCTGGAAACACCATATATTTT; CDR3 length: 16; D gene: TRBD1; clone size: NA; J gene: TRBJ1-3; V gene: TRBV18
CDR3 protein: CASSLGGTGWANEKLFF; CDR3 DNA: TGTGCCAGCAGCTTGGGAGGGACAGGATGGGCTAATGAAAAACTGTTTTTT; CDR3 length: 17; D gene: TRBD1; clone size: NA; J gene: TRBJ1-4; V gene: TRBV5-4
CDR3 protein: CASYRVRGGNQPQHF; CDR3 DNA: TGTGCCTCGTACAGGGTAAGGGGTGGCAATCAGCCCCAGCATTTT; CDR3 length: 15; D gene: NA; clone size: few; J gene: TRBJ1-5; V gene: TRBV28
CDR3 protein: CAISEGPGNTIYF; CDR3 DNA: TGTGCCATCAGTGAGGGCCCAGGAAACACCATATATTTT; CDR3 length: 13; D gene: NA; clone size: NA; J gene: TRBJ1-3; V gene: TRBV10-3
CDR3 protein: CASSMGSGAYEQYF; CDR3 DNA: TGTGCCAGTAGTATGGGGTCAGGGGCCTACGAGCAGTACTTC; CDR3 length: 14; D gene: NA; clone size: NA; J gene: TRBJ2-7; V gene: TRBV19